What follows is one T cell receptor (beta chain) and its context. This sample is part of a study of control samples from healthy donors and cancer patients. The method was immunoSEQ multiplex PCR; TCRdb's version includes in-frame clones alone and lacks a portion of them. The sample lists approximately 130,000 clones, approximately 90% occurring once. This CDR3 has 12 residues. V was clipped by 4 bases and J by 10 bases; unmatched bases: 6. Germline lookup yields CDR1 LNHDA and CDR2 SQIVND (reference sequence). Sequencing input: blood. The origin of this receptor is a man aged 25-45 years in good health. The chain couples TRBV19 to TRBJ1-1; TRBD1 agrees at 7 bases. The CDR3 DNA reads as TGTGCCAGTAGTACACAGGGGAAAGTAGCTTTCTTT. Amino acid sequence: CASSTQGKVAFF.